The 30 T cell receptor beta chains below all came from one sample that was sequenced in a study of vaccination and CD4 T cells after COVID-19. Oncomine TCR Beta short-read sequencing was applied to DNA from cultured CD4+ T cells. TCRdb processed the PCR reads anew with MiXCR; each CDR3 protein has one entry. The sample holds about 5,100 distinct CDR3 sequences, around 69% seen once. No antigen is known for these receptors. This sample's treatment: 10-day PBMC culture with coronavirus spike peptide pools or control peptides (ViraFEST assay). The sequenced material came from CD4+ T cells from blood, cultured in vitro. The receptors shown here come from a human donor who had recovered from COVID-19.

This clonotype was detected only once. The chain joins TRBV4-1 to TRBJ1-2; 12 bases fit TRBD1. This CDR3 is 16 amino acids long. CDR1 is MGHRA and CDR2 is YSYEKL in the germline V gene. Unmatched junction bases numbered 2, after V lost 1 base and J lost 2 bases. The CDR3 region has the DNA TGCGCCAGCAGCCAAGGGGACAGGGGGCGCAACTATGGCTACACCTTC. Translated: CASSQGDRGRNYGYTF.

The J gene is TRBJ2-7, the V gene TRBV28; 8 positions agree with TRBD1. With 3 bases clipped from V and 8 bases from J, the junction kept 12 bases outside the gene matches. The CDR3 covers 15 residues. Per the germline V gene, CDR1 is MDHEN and CDR2 is SYDVKM. This CDR3 is CASSFPDGQGGKQYF. Here the CDR3 DNA reads TGTGCCAGCAGTTTCCCGGACGGACAGGGAGGAAAGCAGTACTTC. The full variable domain, its missing parts supplied by reference TRBV28 and TRBJ2-7, is DVKVTQSSRYLVKRTGEKVFLECVQDMDHENMFWYRQDPGLGLRLIYFSYDVKMKEKGDIPEGYSVSREKKERFSLILESASTNQTSMYLCASSFPDGQGGKQYFGPGTRLTVT.

This clonotype rates as medium-sized. This sequence joins TRBV6-1 and TRBJ1-2; 9 bases line up with TRBD1. V shed 7 bases and J 5 bases; nucleotides not matched to a gene: 5. The CDR3 spans 13 residues. The germline V gene has CDR1 MNHNS and CDR2 SASEGT. The CDR3 protein is CASKRQGEYGYTF. In nucleotides, the CDR3 is TGTGCCAGCAAAAGACAGGGGGAATATGGCTACACCTTC.

The chain carries TRBV7-9 and TRBJ2-1, with 7 bases aligning to TRBD2. The CDR3 contains 16 residues. V shed 5 bases, J shed 0 bases, and the junction held 7 bases outside the gene matches. Looked up from germline, CDR1 is SEHNR and CDR2 is FQNEAQ (reference sequence). The CDR3 reads CASSPWGGSSYNEQFF. The CDR3 nucleotides are TGTGCCAGCAGCCCCTGGGGGGGGAGCTCCTACAATGAGCAGTTCTTC.

V gene TRBV28 combines with J gene TRBJ1-1; no reliable D call. V was shortened by 5 bases and J by 2 bases, with 18 bases between the two germline ends. This CDR3 contains 16 residues. The V gene's germline CDR1 is MDHEN and CDR2 SYDVKM. For the CDR3, the DNA is TGTGCCAGCAGTCCTCACCCTAGGACCTCAAACACTGAAGCTTTCTTT. It yields the protein CASSPHPRTSNTEAFF.

The chain is built from TRBV7-2 and TRBJ1-2; D perhaps matches TRBD1 (6 bases). The CDR3 is 16 residues long. V was shortened by 4 bases and J by 3 bases, with 18 bases between the two germline ends. Looked up from germline, CDR1 is SGHTA and CDR2 is FQGNSA. The CDR3 region has the DNA TGTGCCAGCAGCTCGCCCCTATACAGGGATGACTATGGCTACACCTTC. Residues: CASSSPLYRDDYGYTF.

The gene calls are TRBV6-5 and TRBJ1-4, with no clear D. CDR1 and CDR2 from the germline V gene are MNHEY and SVGAGI. The CDR3 covers 16 residues. V shed 0 bases and J shed 2 bases, with 10 bases lying between them. CDR3 loop: CASSYSWSRTNEKLFF. The CDR3 DNA sequence: TGTGCCAGCAGTTACTCCTGGTCCCGTACTAATGAAAAACTGTTTTTT.

V and J are TRBV19 and TRBJ2-7, with 8 bases matching TRBD1. This CDR3 is 13 amino acids long. Germline loops: CDR1 LNHDA, CDR2 SQIVND (reference sequence). V was clipped by 4 bases and J by 6 bases; unmatched bases: 5. The CDR3 sequence: CASSTRDRGEQYF. The DNA of the CDR3 is TGTGCCAGTAGTACCAGAGACAGGGGCGAGCAGTACTTC.

The chain couples TRBV10-3 to TRBJ2-7; TRBD2 agrees at 10 bases. V was pared by 6 bases and J by 2 bases, with 16 bases of the junction left unmatched. The germline V gene encodes CDR1 ENHRY and CDR2 SYGVKD. The CDR3 contains 18 residues. The CDR3 loop is CAIRSDGDGLAVPYEQYF. The CDR3 nucleotides read TGTGCCATCAGGTCAGATGGGGACGGACTAGCGGTTCCCTACGAGCAGTACTTC.

In its sample, this clonotype was seen a few times. The chain employs TRBV27 and TRBJ1-6; D gene ambiguous. V was shortened by 3 bases and J by 1 base, with 4 bases between the two germline ends. Germline V gene data show CDR1 as MNHEY and CDR2 as SMNVEV (reference sequence). The CDR3 is made up of 14 amino acids. Here the CDR3 DNA reads TGTGCCAGCAGTTTCAGGTCCTATAATTCACCCCTCCACTTT. Amino acid sequence: CASSFRSYNSPLHF.

The V gene is TRBV6-5, the J gene TRBJ1-6; D not resolved. V lost 2 bases and J lost 0, with 8 bases in between. CDR3 size: 16 residues. The germline V gene has CDR1 MNHEY and CDR2 SVGAGI. CDR3 DNA sequence: TGTGCCAGCAGTTACAGGGCCAGCTCCTATAATTCACCCCTCCACTTT. This encodes CASSYRASSYNSPLHF.

The gene calls are TRBV27 and TRBJ1-1; D uncertain. Germline V CDR1 and CDR2: MNHEY, SMNVEV (reference sequence). Trimming took 6 bases from V and 3 from J, leaving 11 bases between them. The CDR3 is made up of 13 amino acids. The CDR3 region has the DNA TGTGCCAGCAGGAAGAACCGGGACACTGAAGCTTTCTTT. It translates to CASRKNRDTEAFF.

This sequence joins TRBV11-2 and TRBJ2-1; D possibly corresponds to TRBD2 (6 bases). V lost 0 bases, J lost 12 bases, and 18 bases lay in between. There are 15 residues in the CDR3. Germline CDR1 SGHAT, CDR2 FQNNGV. Here the CDR3 DNA reads TGTGCCAGCAGCTTAGATGGGGGGTGGGCCAGGTCGCAGTTCTTC. This translates into CASSLDGGWARSQFF.

This clonotype occurred a few times. The gene calls are TRBV24-1 and TRBJ2-3; D gene uncertain. Germline V gene lookup returns CDR1 KGHDR and CDR2 SFDVKD. This CDR3 has 12 residues. The germline V and J ends were trimmed by 1 base and 10 bases, with 8 bases remaining between them. CDR3 region: CATSDLRRAQYF. The CDR3 nucleotides are TGTGCCACCAGTGATTTAAGGCGAGCGCAGTATTTT.

This rearrangement joins TRBV12-3 or TRBV12-4 to TRBJ2-5; TRBD2 agrees at 8 bases. The CDR3 spans 15 residues. Trimming took 4 bases from V and 4 from J; bases not matched to a gene: 8. Here the CDR3 DNA reads TGTGCCAGCAGTTCGGGCCGGGGGGGCTTAGAGACCCAGTACTTC. Encoded protein: CASSSGRGGLETQYF.

J is TRBJ2-7 and V is TRBV10-3; 10 bases align to TRBD1. Germline V gives CDR1 ENHRY, CDR2 SYGVKD. Losses at the gene ends were 0 bases for V and 6 bases for J; bases not matched to a gene: 2. The CDR3 extends over 14 amino acids. CDR3 in amino acids: CAISESRTGGEQYF. The CDR3 bases are TGTGCCATCAGTGAGTCGCGGACAGGGGGCGAGCAGTACTTC.

The chain couples TRBV20-1 to TRBJ1-5, with D maybe TRBD1 (5 bases). Germline V gene lookup returns CDR1 DFQATT and CDR2 SNEGSKA (reference sequence). The CDR3 extends over 14 amino acids. The germline V and J ends were trimmed by 3 bases and 0 bases, with 9 bases remaining between them. The CDR3 is CSARLGGSNQPQHF. CDR3 in DNA: TGCAGTGCTAGGCTTGGGGGTAGCAATCAGCCCCAGCATTTT.

This chain links TRBV12-3 or TRBV12-4 with TRBJ2-3; 7 bases match TRBD2. V gave up 5 bases and J gave up 4 bases; unmatched junction bases: 3. CDR3 length: 13 residues. CDR3 in amino acids: CASSKGRADTQYF. CDR3 nucleotides: TGTGCCAGCAGTAAGGGGAGGGCAGATACGCAGTATTTT.

This clonotype was seen only once. The V and J genes are TRBV28 and TRBJ1-5; a possible D gene is TRBD1 (6 bases). The germline V gene has CDR1 MDHEN and CDR2 SYDVKM. The V and J ends lost 2 bases and 8 bases respectively, with 22 bases between them. CDR3 length: 17 amino acids. For the CDR3, the DNA is TGTGCCAGCAGTTTAAATGGGTTGGGTCAGGGGTCTAAGCCCCAGCATTTT. Its translation: CASSLNGLGQGSKPQHF.

The chain combines TRBV6-1 with TRBJ1-1, with TRBD1 as a possible D gene (6 bases). The germline gives CDR1 MNHNS, CDR2 SASEGT. This CDR3 is 17 amino acids long. Between the trimmed V and J ends, which lost 6 bases and 6 bases, there was a span of 26 bases. The CDR3 sequence is CASSIHVLGGSAAEAFF. CDR3 nucleotide sequence: TGTGCCAGCAGCATCCATGTTCTCGGGGGCTCCGCGGCTGAAGCTTTCTTT.

The V and J genes are TRBV5-1 and TRBJ2-1; 12 nucleotides align to TRBD2. There are 18 residues in the CDR3. Germline V lookup: CDR1 SGHRS, CDR2 YFSETQ. J lost 7 bases, V lost 4 bases, and 15 bases had no gene match. Here the CDR3 reads CASSPRLAGVPIVNEQFF. In DNA, the CDR3 is TGCGCCAGCAGCCCGAGACTAGCGGGAGTTCCCATTGTTAATGAGCAGTTCTTC.

This chain uses TRBV5-1 with TRBJ2-2, with unresolved D. Germline-derived CDR1 and CDR2 are SGHRS and YFSETQ. CDR3 length equals 12 residues. Trimming cost V 4 bases and J 7 bases, with 8 bases left between them. The CDR3 DNA reads TGCGCCAGCAGCCGTGAAGACGGGGAGCTGTTTTTT. It yields the protein CASSREDGELFF.

Only a few counts were recorded for this clonotype. CDR3 region: CSARVYGGWGQPQHF. DNA for the CDR3: TGCAGTGCTAGAGTTTATGGGGGCTGGGGTCAGCCCCAGCATTTT. The rearrangement links TRBV20-1 to TRBJ1-5; possibly TRBD1 for D (6 bases). The CDR3 loop spans 15 amino acids. V was trimmed by 1 base and J by 6 bases, leaving 16 bases between them. The germline gives CDR1 DFQATT, CDR2 SNEGSKA (reference sequence).

This chain joins TRBV19 and TRBJ1-2; a possible D gene is TRBD1 (5 bases). Trimming took 5 bases from V and 8 from J, leaving 21 bases between them. This CDR3 region has 15 residues. Germline CDR1 LNHDA, CDR2 SQIVND (reference sequence). CDR3 bases: TGTGCCAGTAGTGGCAGGGAAATATTCTACGCGGGCTACACCTTC. Its translation: CASSGREIFYAGYTF.

V gene TRBV6-1 combines with J gene TRBJ1-2; D is uncertain. Germline loops: CDR1 MNHNS, CDR2 SASEGT. CDR3 size: 15 residues. Trimming removed 1 base from V and 7 bases from J, with 16 bases in between. The CDR3 DNA follows: TGTGCCAGCAGTGAAGGTGGTGGCCGGCGGGCTGGCTACACCTTC. Encoded protein: CASSEGGGRRAGYTF.

The chain recombines TRBV20-1 with TRBJ1-5, with 9 positions matching TRBD1. V shed 6 bases and J 3 bases; nucleotides not matched to a gene: 12. Per germline, CDR1 DFQATT and CDR2 SNEGSKA (reference sequence). The CDR3 is 16 residues long. The CDR3 DNA sequence: TGCAGTGCAACGACAATTGGGACAGGGTACAATCAGCCCCAGCATTTT. It specifies CSATTIGTGYNQPQHF.

The chain uses TRBV20-1 and TRBJ2-5; TRBD1 matches at 8 bases. Germline assignment: CDR1 DFQATT and CDR2 SNEGSKA (reference sequence). The CDR3 is made up of 13 amino acids. The V gene end was trimmed by 5 bases and the J gene end by 1 base; junction bases not matched to a gene: 3. CDR3 in amino acids: CSAFGQGQETQYF. The CDR3 nucleotides are TGCAGTGCTTTCGGACAGGGCCAAGAGACCCAGTACTTC.

Of note for this clonotype: The junction differs from germline at one of its ends, possibly a read error. The CDR3: CATSSASGRRPIF. The CDR3 nucleotides are TGTGCCACCAGCAGTGCCTCGGGGAGAAGGCCGATATTC. V and J are TRBV15 and TRBJ2-1; TRBD2 is a possible D gene (5 bases). CDR1 and CDR2 from the germline V gene are LNHNV and YYDKDF (reference sequence). This CDR3 is built from 13 residues.

The chain is built from TRBV20-1 and TRBJ1-4; D gene uncertain. This CDR3 has 11 residues. CDR1 and CDR2 from the germline V gene are DFQATT and SNEGSKA (reference sequence). V dropped 3 bases and J dropped 8 bases, with 7 bases sitting between them. CDR3 in amino acids: CSARFWEKLFF. CDR3 bases: TGCAGTGCTAGGTTCTGGGAAAAACTGTTTTTT.

This clonotype was picked up a small number of times. This rearrangement joins TRBV6-5 to TRBJ1-2; possibly TRBD1 for D (6 bases). Germline V CDR1 and CDR2: MNHEY, SVGAGI. V lost 4 bases and J lost 6, with 9 bases in between. The CDR3 is 12 residues long. The CDR3 loop is CASSSQGNGYTF. The CDR3 DNA reads TGTGCCAGCAGTTCACAGGGAAATGGCTACACCTTC.